This T cell receptor beta chain was captured in a study of beta chain features in type 1 diabetes. The CDR3 consists of 15 residues. Trimming shortened V by 2 bases and J by 4 bases, and 14 bases separated the two germline ends. Germline loops: CDR1 MNHEY, CDR2 SVGAGI. TCRB transcripts that were expressed got sequenced, as all of the isolated RNA had been reverse transcribed. Sequencing of naive, central memory and regulatory T cell samples gave an average of around 3.6 million reads. Sequenced by immunoSEQ multiplex PCR; TCRdb stores in-frame clones only, minus some. Of hundreds of thousands of clones listed, approximately 31% are singletons. In this sample, this clone turned up once.

The TCR originated in a man younger than 35 in good health. The V and J genes are TRBV6-5 and TRBJ1-1; D not resolved. The sequenced sample consisted of naive CD4+ T cells from blood. The CDR3 bases are TGTGCCAGCAGTTACGACACAGCCCTGGGCACTGAAGCTTTCTTT. This codes for CASSYDTALGTEAFF.